Each of the 23 T cell receptor beta chains below was sequenced from the same sample in a study of cytomegalovirus exposure and HLA in healthy donors (dated by TCRdb to 2017 to 2019). The receptor library was made with the immunoSEQ multiplex PCR assay. TCRdb retrieved this table from immuneACCESS and kept in-frame rearrangements only. Not all clones are present; in checked studies, unresolved V genes account for under half, and no reason is known for the remainder. The sample profile shows 150,000 to 200,000 clones; around 80% of them were found once. The ten largest account for under 15% of the sample. Sequenced sample: PBMCs. The origin of the receptors is a woman aged 30 to 39 in good health and CMV-seropositive.

The chain recombines TRBV29-1 with TRBJ2-2; 7 nucleotides match TRBD1. Germline V gene sequence: CDR1 SQVTM, CDR2 ANQGSEA. With 6 bases clipped from V and 2 bases from J, the junction kept 12 bases outside the gene matches. The CDR3 spans 16 residues. The CDR3 sequence is CSVVNPGTANTGELFF. DNA for the CDR3: TGCAGCGTCGTGAATCCCGGGACAGCCAACACCGGGGAGCTGTTTTTT.

With respect to this clone: The sample contains more than one DNA sequence encoding this CDR3. The rearrangement links TRBV27 to TRBJ2-6; D is perhaps TRBD1 (6 bases). Trimming removed 1 base at V and 0 bases at J, with 7 bases between. The CDR3 spans 16 residues. CDR1 is MNHEY and CDR2 is SMNVEV in the germline V gene (reference sequence). The CDR3, as DNA: TGTGCCAGCAGTTTATTCAGGGGCTCTGGGGCCAACGTCCTGACTTTC. The encoded protein is CASSLFRGSGANVLTF.

This clone appeared a single time. The V and J genes are TRBV28 and TRBJ1-4, with 8 bases that match TRBD1. Germline-derived CDR1 and CDR2 are MDHEN and SYDVKM. The CDR3 spans 15 residues. Trimming cost V 3 bases and J 7 bases; bases outside gene matches: 7. The CDR3 spells CASSFSGTGGEKLFF. The CDR3 region has the DNA TGTGCCAGCAGTTTCTCAGGGACAGGTGGTGAAAAACTGTTTTTT.

This sequence joins TRBV20-1 and TRBJ1-1; TRBD1 might be the D (5 bases). Germline loops: CDR1 DFQATT, CDR2 SNEGSKA (reference sequence). Trimming left V 3 bases short and J 5 bases short, with 7 bases between. This CDR3 spans 11 amino acids. The CDR3 coding sequence is TGCAGTGCTAGCAGGGAAACTGAAGCTTTCTTT. Protein sequence: CSASRETEAFF.

This chain joins TRBV28 and TRBJ2-5; D unresolved. Germline V gives CDR1 MDHEN, CDR2 SYDVKM. Trimming took 8 bases from V and 0 from J, leaving 7 bases between them. The CDR3 length is 12 residues. In DNA, the CDR3 is TGTGCCAGCGCTACCTACCAAGAGACCCAGTACTTC. Translated: CASATYQETQYF. The whole variable domain, filled in from reference TRBV28 and TRBJ2-5, reads DVKVTQSSRYLVKRTGEKVFLECVQDMDHENMFWYRQDPGLGLRLIYFSYDVKMKEKGDIPEGYSVSREKKERFSLILESASTNQTSMYLCASATYQETQYFGPGTRLLVL.

The V call is TRBV5-6, the J call TRBJ1-4; D is unresolved. CDR3 size: 14 residues. The V end was cut by 3 bases, the J end by 8 bases, with 14 bases between. Germline assignment: CDR1 SGHDT and CDR2 YYEEEE. The chain's CDR3 is CASSSLSLREKLFF. The CDR3 DNA sequence: TGTGCCAGCAGCTCCCTATCCCTGCGAGAAAAACTGTTTTTT.

The rearrangement links TRBV5-6 to TRBJ1-1, with no clear D. Germline V gene sequence: CDR1 SGHDT, CDR2 YYEEEE. CDR3 size: 13 residues. Deletions cut 0 bases from V and 10 bases from J, with 13 bases between. The CDR3 region is CASSLDRDPGAFF. Written as DNA, the CDR3 is TGTGCCAGCAGCTTGGACCGGGATCCGGGAGCTTTCTTT.

The chain is built from TRBV4-1 and TRBJ2-1; D may be TRBD2 (5 bases). Trimming took 4 bases from V and 5 from J, leaving 12 bases between them. The CDR3 sequence is 14 residues long. From germline, CDR1 is MGHRA and CDR2 YSYEKL. In DNA, the CDR3 is TGCGCCAGCAGCCCCCACATCGGGGACAATGAGCAGTTCTTC. It encodes CASSPHIGDNEQFF.

CDR3 in DNA: TGTGCCAGCAGTTATACGACTAGCGGACAGCAAGAGACCCAGTACTTC. Amino acid sequence: CASSYTTSGQQETQYF. The chain couples TRBV6-6 to TRBJ2-5; 9 bases align to TRBD2. V shed 3 bases and J 2 bases; nucleotides not matched to a gene: 7. Germline V CDR1 and CDR2: MNHNY, SVGAGI (reference sequence). The CDR3 length is 16 residues.

The CDR3 nucleotides are TGCGCCAGCAGCTTCGGACAGGTCCAAGAGACCCAGTACTTC. It yields the protein CASSFGQVQETQYF. The chain recombines TRBV5-1 with TRBJ2-5; 7 bases map to TRBD1. The CDR3 covers 14 residues. CDR1 is SGHRS and CDR2 is YFSETQ in the germline V gene. The ends lost 2 bases at V and 1 base at J; junction bases unmatched: 2. The variable domain in full, with the rest retrieved from reference TRBV5-1 and TRBJ2-5, is KAGVTQTPRYLIKTRGQQVTLSCSPISGHRSVSWYQQTPGQGLQFLFEYFSETQRNKGNFPGRFSGRQFSNSRSEMNVSTLELGDSALYLCASSFGQVQETQYFGPGTRLLVL.

The chain uses TRBV2 and TRBJ1-1; D not resolved. V gave up 2 bases and J gave up 0 bases, with 13 bases separating them. This CDR3 comprises 16 residues. Germline CDR1 SNHLY, CDR2 FYNNEI. The CDR3 reads CASSETRAGMNTEAFF. The CDR3 DNA reads as TGTGCCAGCAGTGAAACCCGAGCAGGCATGAACACTGAAGCTTTCTTT.

The chain links TRBV5-1 to TRBJ2-2, with D maybe TRBD2 (5 bases). The V gene lost 5 bases and the J gene lost 2 bases, with 16 bases spanning the gap. Germline-derived CDR1 and CDR2 are SGHRS and YFSETQ. The CDR3 spans 16 residues. The CDR3 DNA reads TGCGCCAGCAGGAGGGATACCGGAACTAACACCGGGGAGCTGTTTTTT. As protein: CASRRDTGTNTGELFF.

The chain combines TRBV5-1 with TRBJ2-6; D possibly corresponds to TRBD1 (6 bases). The V gene lost 0 bases and the J gene lost 1 base, with 8 bases spanning the gap. In germline, CDR1 is SGHRS, CDR2 YFSETQ. The CDR3 spans 16 residues. In DNA form, the CDR3 reads TGCGCCAGCAGCTTGGGGGACACGTCTGGGGCCAACGTCCTGACTTTC. This encodes CASSLGDTSGANVLTF.

V usage is TRBV19 and J usage is TRBJ1-2; tentative D call: TRBD1 (5 bases). Germline CDR1 reads LNHDA; CDR2 reads SQIVND (reference sequence). V gave up 5 bases and J gave up 3 bases, with 10 bases separating them. The length of the CDR3 is 13 residues. The CDR3 is CASSRGGDYGYTF. The CDR3 nucleotides are TGTGCCAGTAGTCGCGGGGGGGACTATGGCTACACCTTC.

V gene TRBV15 combines with J gene TRBJ2-2, with a possible D match to TRBD2 (6 bases). Germline V gene lookup returns CDR1 LNHNV and CDR2 YYDKDF (reference sequence). The ends were cut back, 4 bases at V and 1 base at J, with 13 bases in the middle. The CDR3 is 16 amino acids. CDR3 protein: CATSTPGGQNTGELFF. The CDR3 bases are TGTGCCACCAGCACCCCCGGAGGGCAGAACACCGGGGAGCTGTTTTTT.

CDR3 in DNA: TGTGCAGGCACTGGTGGACTAGCGGATTACAATGAGCAGTTCTTC. Encoded protein: CAGTGGLADYNEQFF. This chain joins TRBV7-9 and TRBJ2-1; TRBD2 aligns across 10 bases. The CDR3 has 15 residues. Germline-derived CDR1 and CDR2 are SEHNR and FQNEAQ (reference sequence). The complete variable domain, with remaining parts taken from reference TRBV7-9 and TRBJ2-1, reads DTGVSQNPRHKITKRGQNVTFRCDPISEHNRLYWYRQTLGQGPEFLTYFQNEAQLEKSRLLSDRFSAERPKGSFSTLEIQRTEQGDSAMYLCAGTGGLADYNEQFFGPGTRLTVL.

This clone appeared once. The gene calls are TRBV6-1 and TRBJ1-2; 7 bases are shared with TRBD1. The J segment lost 4 bases and the V segment lost 5 bases, leaving 10 bases of the junction unmatched. The germline gives CDR1 MNHNS, CDR2 SASEGT. The CDR3 covers 15 residues. This chain's CDR3 is CASSPARDSFYGYTF. CDR3 in DNA: TGTGCCAGCAGTCCGGCCCGGGACAGCTTCTATGGCTACACCTTC.

V is TRBV19 and J is TRBJ1-5; possibly TRBD1 for D (6 bases). The CDR3 loop spans 14 amino acids. Germline V lookup: CDR1 LNHDA, CDR2 SQIVND (reference sequence). Trimming removed 7 bases at V and 3 bases at J, with 13 bases between. The CDR3 DNA reads TGTGCCAGTAAGACGACAGGTCCCAATCAGCCCCAGCATTTT. This encodes CASKTTGPNQPQHF.

This sequence joins TRBV28 and TRBJ1-2; 9 nucleotides agree with TRBD1. This CDR3 is 14 amino acids long. Trimming at V came to 6 bases and at J to 1 base, leaving 3 bases not matched to a gene. Germline V gene data show CDR1 as MDHEN and CDR2 as SYDVKM. In nucleotides, the CDR3 is TGTGCCAGCAGGACAGGGGGGTTTAACTATGGCTACACCTTC. It codes for CASRTGGFNYGYTF.

The chain combines TRBV9 with TRBJ1-4; D may be TRBD1 (5 bases). Between the trimmed V and J ends, which lost 0 bases and 7 bases, there was a span of 13 bases. Germline V CDR1 and CDR2: SGDLS, YYNGEE. CDR3 length equals 15 residues. In nucleotides, the CDR3 is TGTGCCAGCAGCGTAGGTCGGCCGGGGGGTGAAAAACTGTTTTTT. Translating gives CASSVGRPGGEKLFF. The full variable domain, its missing parts supplied by reference TRBV9 and TRBJ1-4, is DSGVTQTPKHLITATGQRVTLRCSPRSGDLSVYWYQQSLDQGLQFLIQYYNGEERAKGNILERFSAQQFPDLHSELNLSSLELGDSALYFCASSVGRPGGEKLFFGSGTQLSVL.

In its sample, this clone was seen a few times. This chain connects TRBV5-1 to TRBJ1-3, with TRBD1 identical over 9 bases. After removal of 3 bases from V and 8 bases from J, the junction contained 9 bases not matched to a gene. The CDR3 sequence is 15 residues long. The germline gives CDR1 SGHRS, CDR2 YFSETQ. CDR3 amino acids: CASSSGQGAGDTIYF. CDR3 nucleotides: TGCGCCAGCAGCTCGGGACAGGGTGCAGGGGACACCATATATTTT. The full variable domain, completed using reference TRBV5-1 and TRBJ1-3, is KAGVTQTPRYLIKTRGQQVTLSCSPISGHRSVSWYQQTPGQGLQFLFEYFSETQRNKGNFPGRFSGRQFSNSRSEMNVSTLELGDSALYLCASSSGQGAGDTIYFGEGSWLTVV.

This clone was recorded once. The CDR3 region has the DNA TGCAGCGCAGGGGGGCCCATGAACACTGAAGCTTTCTTT. It yields the protein CSAGGPMNTEAFF. The rearrangement links TRBV29-1 to TRBJ1-1; 7 nucleotides align to TRBD1. Per germline, CDR1 SQVTM and CDR2 ANQGSEA. This CDR3 is 13 amino acids long. Trimming cost V 7 bases and J 0 bases; bases outside gene matches: 5.

The sample holds a few counts of this clone. The V and J genes are TRBV2 and TRBJ1-5; 8 nucleotides line up with TRBD1. The CDR3 is 13 residues long. J was trimmed by 4 bases and V by 6 bases; bases with no gene match: 2. The germline CDR1 and CDR2 sequences are SNHLY and FYNNEI. This CDR3 is CASRWTGNQPQHF. DNA for the CDR3: TGTGCCAGCAGGTGGACAGGGAATCAGCCCCAGCATTTT.